Presented here are 9 T cell receptor beta chains from one specimen sequenced in a study of CD8 T cells in ankylosing spondylitis. TCRdb used MiXCR to reprocess the 5' RACE reads, holding one entry per CDR3 protein. Of more than 200,000 distinct CDR3 sequences in the sample, 20% to 30% were seen once. Sequences were obtained from blood, either unsorted or a sorted T cell fraction (not recorded which). These receptors were collected from a male donor with ankylosing spondylitis or in good health (not recorded which).

Concerning this clonotype: A junction end diverges from the germline sequence, so it may reflect a read error. The V and J genes are TRBV6-1 and TRBJ2-1, with 11 bases that match TRBD2. Germline lookup yields CDR1 MNHNS and CDR2 SASEGT. The CDR3 loop spans 13 amino acids. CDR3 residues: CVSGSSGGNEQFF. The DNA of the CDR3 is TGTGTCAGCGGGTCTAGCGGGGGGAATGAGCAGTTCTTC.

This clonotype came up many times. The V call is TRBV5-1, the J call TRBJ2-5; 12 positions match TRBD2. The V segment lost 4 bases and the J segment 7 bases; nucleotides outside the gene matches: 8. Germline CDR1 is SGHRS and CDR2 is YFSETQ. This CDR3 has 15 residues. The CDR3 sequence is CASSRTSGDLATQYF. CDR3 nucleotide sequence: TGCGCCAGCAGCCGGACTAGCGGGGACCTTGCGACCCAGTACTTC.

The gene calls are TRBV6-1 and TRBJ1-1, with D perhaps TRBD1 (5 bases). The CDR3 extends over 18 amino acids. CDR1 and CDR2 from the germline V gene are MNHNS and SASEGT. Trimming cost V 4 bases and J 0 bases, with 21 bases left between them. In nucleotides, the CDR3 is TGTGCCAGCAGTGTTAAGTTGACAGTACTTTTCATGAACACTGAAGCTTTCTTT. It encodes CASSVKLTVLFMNTEAFF.

The chain links TRBV20-1 to TRBJ2-1; D is unclear. The V end was cut by 3 bases, the J end by 6 bases, with 18 bases between. The germline CDR1 and CDR2 sequences are DFQATT and SNEGSKA (reference sequence). This CDR3 region has 15 residues. The CDR3 is CSASSPAETSNEQFF. The CDR3 DNA reads TGCAGTGCTAGTTCCCCCGCAGAGACCTCCAATGAGCAGTTCTTC.

CDR3 coding DNA: TGTGCCAGCAGTATCACGCAGGGGTCGGCCCATAACTATGGCTACACCTTC. Translation: CASSITQGSAHNYGYTF. This chain links TRBV27 with TRBJ1-2; weak D call: TRBD1 (6 bases). In germline, CDR1 is MNHEY, CDR2 SMNVEV (reference sequence). This CDR3 is built from 17 residues. Deletions cut 5 bases from V and 1 base from J, with 20 bases between.

This clonotype was observed a few times. This chain joins TRBV15 and TRBJ2-6; D perhaps matches TRBD1 (5 bases). The CDR3 length is 15 residues. Trimming pared 7 bases from V and 4 bases from J, leaving 14 bases between. The germline CDR1 and CDR2 sequences are LNHNV and YYDKDF (reference sequence). As DNA, the CDR3 is TGTGCCACCAAGGCCCAGGGTGACGGGGCCAACGTCCTGACTTTC. Amino acid sequence: CATKAQGDGANVLTF.

This clonotype was recorded many times. The chain combines TRBV4-1 with TRBJ2-2, with D unclear. Germline lookup yields CDR1 MGHRA and CDR2 YSYEKL. The CDR3 runs to 16 residues. The V gene lost 2 bases and the J gene lost 2 bases, with 12 bases spanning the gap. The CDR3 reads CASSQPGRANTGELFF. The DNA for the CDR3 is TGCGCCAGCAGCCAACCCGGCCGGGCAAACACCGGGGAGCTGTTTTTT.

This sequence joins TRBV20-1 and TRBJ1-6; 9 bases line up with TRBD1. CDR1 is DFQATT, CDR2 SNEGSKA, per germline (reference sequence). V shed 8 bases and J 4 bases; nucleotides not matched to a gene: 6. This CDR3 is built from 14 residues. The CDR3 nucleotides read TGCAGTACCGGGACAGGGTTTTATAATTCACCCCTCCACTTT. This codes for CSTGTGFYNSPLHF.

The V call is TRBV12-3 or TRBV12-4, the J call TRBJ1-2; the D gene is possibly TRBD1 (6 bases). The ends were cut back, 5 bases at V and 2 bases at J, with 9 bases in the middle. This CDR3 is 13 amino acids long. The CDR3 loop is CASSADRNYGYTF. The CDR3 bases are TGTGCCAGCAGTGCAGACAGGAACTATGGCTACACCTTC.